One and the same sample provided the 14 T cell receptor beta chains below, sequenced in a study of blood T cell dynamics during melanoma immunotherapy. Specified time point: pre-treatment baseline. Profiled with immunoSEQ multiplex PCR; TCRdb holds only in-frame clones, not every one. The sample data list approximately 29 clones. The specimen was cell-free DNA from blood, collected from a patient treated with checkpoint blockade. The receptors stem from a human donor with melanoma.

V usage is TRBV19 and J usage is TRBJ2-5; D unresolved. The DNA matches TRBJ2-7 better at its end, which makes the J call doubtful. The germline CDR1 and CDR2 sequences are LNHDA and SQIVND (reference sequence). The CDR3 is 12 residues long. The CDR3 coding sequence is TGTGCCAGTCTTAACCCTGGCGGCGAGCAGTACTTC. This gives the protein CASLNPGGEQYF.

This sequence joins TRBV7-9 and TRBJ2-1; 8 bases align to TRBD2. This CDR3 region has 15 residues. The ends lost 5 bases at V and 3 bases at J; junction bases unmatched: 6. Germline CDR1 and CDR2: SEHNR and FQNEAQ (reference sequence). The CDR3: CASSDSLADYNEQFF. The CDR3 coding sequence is TGTGCCAGCAGCGACTCACTAGCGGACTACAATGAGCAGTTCTTC.

This chain's CDR3 is CASSPTGYETQYF. The CDR3, as DNA: TGTGCCAGCTCACCAACAGGTTACGAGACCCAGTACTTC. The chain combines TRBV18 with TRBJ2-5, with a weak D call TRBD1 (5 bases). The CDR3 runs to 13 residues. V gave up 2 bases and J gave up 5 bases, with 9 bases separating them. Germline V gives CDR1 KGHSH, CDR2 LQKENI. Full variable domain (outside the CDR3, taken from reference TRBV18 and TRBJ2-5): NAGVMQNPRHLVRRRGQEARLRCSPMKGHSHVYWYRQLPEEGLKFMVYLQKENIIDESGMPKERFSAEFPKEGPSILRIQQVVRGDSAAYFCASSPTGYETQYFGPGTRLLVL.

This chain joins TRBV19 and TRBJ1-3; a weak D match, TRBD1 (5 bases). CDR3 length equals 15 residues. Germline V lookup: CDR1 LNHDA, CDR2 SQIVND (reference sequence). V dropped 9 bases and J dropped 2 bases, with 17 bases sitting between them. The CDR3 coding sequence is TGTGCCAGCAGTTGGCCGGGGGGAACTGGAAACACCATATATTTT. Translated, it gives CASSWPGGTGNTIYF.

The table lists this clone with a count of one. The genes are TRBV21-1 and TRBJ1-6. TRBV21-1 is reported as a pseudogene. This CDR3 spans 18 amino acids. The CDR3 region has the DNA TGTGCCAGCAGCAACAGGCCACGGCGGCGACGGAAAAATTCACCCCTCCACTTT. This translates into CASSNRPRRRRKNSPLHF.

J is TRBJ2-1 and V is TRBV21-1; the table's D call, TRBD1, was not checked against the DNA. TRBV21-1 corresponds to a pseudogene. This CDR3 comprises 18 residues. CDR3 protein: CASSKFGKEQGAYNEQFF. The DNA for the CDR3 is TGTGCCAGCAGCAAATTTGGGAAGGAACAGGGGGCCTACAATGAGCAGTTCTTC.

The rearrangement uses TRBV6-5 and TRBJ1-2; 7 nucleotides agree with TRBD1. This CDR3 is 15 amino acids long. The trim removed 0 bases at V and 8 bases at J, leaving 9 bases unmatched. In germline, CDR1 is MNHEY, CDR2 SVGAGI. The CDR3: CASSYSPGQSGGYTF. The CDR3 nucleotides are TGTGCCAGCAGTTACTCACCGGGACAGTCGGGAGGCTACACCTTC.

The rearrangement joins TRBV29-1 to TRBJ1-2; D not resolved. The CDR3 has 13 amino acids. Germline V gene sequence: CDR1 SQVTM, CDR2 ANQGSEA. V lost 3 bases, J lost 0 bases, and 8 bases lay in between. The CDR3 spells CSVDTEPNYGYTF. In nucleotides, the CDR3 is TGCAGCGTTGACACAGAGCCTAACTATGGCTACACCTTC.

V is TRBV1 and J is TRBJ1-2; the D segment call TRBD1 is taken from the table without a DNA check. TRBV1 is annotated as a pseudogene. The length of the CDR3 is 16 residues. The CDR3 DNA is TGCACCAGCAGCATGGGCTGTTTGTGCGAGACCTATGGCTACACCTTC. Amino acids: CTSSMGCLCETYGYTF.

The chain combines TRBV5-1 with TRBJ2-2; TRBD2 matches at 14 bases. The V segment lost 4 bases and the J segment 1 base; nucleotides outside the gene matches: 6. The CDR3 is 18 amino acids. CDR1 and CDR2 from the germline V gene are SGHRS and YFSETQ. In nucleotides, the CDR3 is TGCGCCAGCAGCACCGGGACTAGCGGGAGCGGGAACACCGGGGAGCTGTTTTTT. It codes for CASSTGTSGSGNTGELFF.

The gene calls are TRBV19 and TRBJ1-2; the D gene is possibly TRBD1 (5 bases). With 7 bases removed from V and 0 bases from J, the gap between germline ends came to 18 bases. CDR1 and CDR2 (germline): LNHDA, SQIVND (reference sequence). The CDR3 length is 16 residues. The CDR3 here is CASTAGPRPSNYGYTF. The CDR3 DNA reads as TGTGCCAGTACGGCAGGGCCAAGACCCTCTAACTATGGCTACACCTTC. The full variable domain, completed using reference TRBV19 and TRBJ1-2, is DGGITQSPKYLFRKEGQNVTLSCEQNLNHDAMYWYRQDPGQGLRLIYYSQIVNDFQKGDIAEGYSVSREKKESFPLTVTSAQKNPTAFYLCASTAGPRPSNYGYTFGSGTRLTVV.

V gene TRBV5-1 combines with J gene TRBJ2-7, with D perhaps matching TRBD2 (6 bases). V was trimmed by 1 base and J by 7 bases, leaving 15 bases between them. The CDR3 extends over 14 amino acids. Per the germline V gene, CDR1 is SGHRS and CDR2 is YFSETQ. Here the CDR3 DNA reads TGCGCCAGCAGCTTGTCGGAGGGATTGGGGGAGCAGTACTTC. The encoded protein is CASSLSEGLGEQYF.

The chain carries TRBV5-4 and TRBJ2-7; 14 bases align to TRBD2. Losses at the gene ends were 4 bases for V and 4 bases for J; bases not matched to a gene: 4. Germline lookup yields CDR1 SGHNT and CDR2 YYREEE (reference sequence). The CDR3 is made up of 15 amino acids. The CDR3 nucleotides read TGTGCCAGCAGCGGAGGGACTAGCGGGAGTTACGAGCAGTACTTC. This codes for CASSGGTSGSYEQYF. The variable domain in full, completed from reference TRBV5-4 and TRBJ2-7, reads ETGVTQSPTHLIKTRGQQVTLRCSSQSGHNTVSWYQQALGQGPQFIFQYYREEENGRGNFPPRFSGLQFPNYSSELNVNALELDDSALYLCASSGGTSGSYEQYFGPGTRLTVT.

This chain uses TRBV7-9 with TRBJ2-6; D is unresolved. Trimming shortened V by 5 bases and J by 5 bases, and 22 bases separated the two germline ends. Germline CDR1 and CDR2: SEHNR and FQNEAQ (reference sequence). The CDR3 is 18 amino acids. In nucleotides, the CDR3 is TGTGCCAGCAGCGGTGGACGATACCGACAAAGTCGGGCCAACGTCCTGACTTTC. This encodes CASSGGRYRQSRANVLTF.